At least ten counts were recorded for the clone carrying this T cell receptor (beta chain). This sample stems from a study of T-cell reconstitution after alpha-beta-depleted transplantation in children. Preparation of the TCRbeta library was carried out with unique molecular identifiers. Using its own MiXCR run on the PCR reads, TCRdb lists one record per CDR3 protein. This table holds about 200,000 distinct CDR3 sequences, 7.5% to 9.5% found once. This sequence originates from a male patient under 10 years old who had a stem cell transplant for acute myeloid leukemia, so the T cells may come from the graft donor. The specimen comprised PBMCs, mostly from graft donor cells, sampled 360 days after TCRalphabeta/CD19-depleted stem cell transplant.

CDR3 amino acids: CASSLVVVSSYNEQFF. The CDR3, as DNA: TGCGCCAGCAGCTTGGTTGTGGTGAGCTCCTACAATGAGCAGTTCTTC. The gene calls are TRBV5-1 and TRBJ2-1; no clear D. Germline lookup yields CDR1 SGHRS and CDR2 YFSETQ. CDR3 length: 16 amino acids. The V gene lost 0 bases and the J gene lost 0 bases, with 10 bases spanning the gap.